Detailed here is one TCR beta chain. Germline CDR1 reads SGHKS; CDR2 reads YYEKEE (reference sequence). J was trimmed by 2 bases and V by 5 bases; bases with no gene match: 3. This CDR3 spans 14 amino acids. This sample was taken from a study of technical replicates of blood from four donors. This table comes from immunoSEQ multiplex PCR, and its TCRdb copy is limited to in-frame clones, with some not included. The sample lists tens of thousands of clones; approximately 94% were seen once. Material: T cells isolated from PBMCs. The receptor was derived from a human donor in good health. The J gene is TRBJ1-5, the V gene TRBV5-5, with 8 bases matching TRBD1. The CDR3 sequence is CASRMTGGNQPQHF. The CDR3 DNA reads TGTGCCAGCAGGATGACAGGGGGCAATCAGCCCCAGCATTTT. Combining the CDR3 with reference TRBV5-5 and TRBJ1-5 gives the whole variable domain DAGVTQSPTHLIKTRGQQVTLRCSPISGHKSVSWYQQVLGQGPQFIFQYYEKEERGRGNFPDRFSARQFPNYSSELNVNALLLGDSALYLCASRMTGGNQPQHFGDGTRLSIL.